A selection of T cell receptor beta chains follows, all from one sample in a study of blood T cell repertoires in COVID-19. Sequencing was performed with immunoSEQ multiplex PCR; in TCRdb, only in-frame clones are kept and a portion is missing. This sample has some 220,000 clones, with 65% to 85% found just once. Sequencing was performed on peripheral blood. The receptors were gathered from a woman in her twenties or thirties with COVID-19, enrolled during active disease. CDR3s include the opening cysteine and the closing phenylalanine or tryptophan. The order of the fields is CDR3 DNA, CDR3 protein, clone size, D gene, J gene, V gene. A D gene is named only where the DNA matches it firmly. Size values are once, few and many counts, or a class for expanded clones, and some rows have none.

cdr3_nt: TGTGCCAGCAGCCAAGAGGGCTCCTGGACGAACACCGGGGAGCTGTTTTTT
cdr3_aa: CASSQEGSWTNTGELFF
clone_size: -
d_call: -
j_call: TRBJ2-2
v_call: TRBV4-2

cdr3_nt: TGTGCCATCAGTGGGGATCACAGGGGACCCCACACTGAAGCTTTCTTT
cdr3_aa: CAISGDHRGPHTEAFF
clone_size: -
d_call: TRBD1
j_call: TRBJ1-1
v_call: TRBV10-3

cdr3_nt: TGTGCCAGCAGTTTCTCGGGGGGGTATACCTATGGCTACACCTTC
cdr3_aa: CASSFSGGYTYGYTF
clone_size: -
d_call: -
j_call: TRBJ1-2
v_call: TRBV28

cdr3_nt: TGTGCCAGCAGACAGGGGTCACCCCTCCACTTT
cdr3_aa: CASRQGSPLHF
clone_size: once
d_call: TRBD1
j_call: TRBJ1-6
v_call: TRBV6-5

cdr3_nt: TGTGCCATCAGTGAGCTACTAGCGGGGAACACCGGGGAGCTGTTTTTT
cdr3_aa: CAISELLAGNTGELFF
clone_size: -
d_call: TRBD2
j_call: TRBJ2-2
v_call: TRBV10-3

cdr3_nt: TGTGCCAGCAGCTTGAACAGGGGGTATGGCTACACCTTC
cdr3_aa: CASSLNRGYGYTF
clone_size: -
d_call: TRBD1
j_call: TRBJ1-2
v_call: TRBV7-2

cdr3_nt: TGTGCCAGCAGCCGAACCGGGACTAACACTGAAGCTTTCTTT
cdr3_aa: CASSRTGTNTEAFF
clone_size: -
d_call: -
j_call: TRBJ1-1
v_call: TRBV3-1/TRBV3-2

cdr3_nt: TGTGCCATCACAGGTCCAGAAAATACGCAGTATTTT
cdr3_aa: CAITGPENTQYF
clone_size: -
d_call: -
j_call: TRBJ2-3
v_call: TRBV10-3

cdr3_nt: TGTGCCAGCAGCGTCCTCGGGGGGCGCGACGAGCAGTACTTC
cdr3_aa: CASSVLGGRDEQYF
clone_size: -
d_call: -
j_call: TRBJ2-7
v_call: TRBV9

cdr3_nt: TGTGCCAGCAGCCCGTCCGGGGGCAATCAGCCCCAGCATTTT
cdr3_aa: CASSPSGGNQPQHF
clone_size: once
d_call: -
j_call: TRBJ1-5
v_call: TRBV7-9

cdr3_nt: TGTGCCAGCAGTACAGCGGGACAGGGATTATATCAGCCCCAGCATTTT
cdr3_aa: CASSTAGQGLYQPQHF
clone_size: few
d_call: TRBD1
j_call: TRBJ1-5
v_call: TRBV7-9

cdr3_nt: TGTGCCAGCAGCTTCCCGGGGGTCGATGAGCAGTTCTTC
cdr3_aa: CASSFPGVDEQFF
clone_size: -
d_call: -
j_call: TRBJ2-1
v_call: TRBV11-1

cdr3_nt: TGCAGTGCTAGTAGTAGGGGACTAGCGGGAGGGCCTCAAGGCAATGAGCAGTTCTTC
cdr3_aa: CSASSRGLAGGPQGNEQFF
clone_size: -
d_call: TRBD2
j_call: TRBJ2-1
v_call: TRBV20-1

cdr3_nt: TGTGCCAGCAGCTTCCGGGACTTTAATGAAAAACTGTTTTTT
cdr3_aa: CASSFRDFNEKLFF
clone_size: once
d_call: -
j_call: TRBJ1-4
v_call: TRBV11-2

cdr3_nt: TGTGCCAGCAGCCTACGGGACAGCTACGAGCAGTACTTC
cdr3_aa: CASSLRDSYEQYF
clone_size: -
d_call: TRBD1
j_call: TRBJ2-7
v_call: TRBV5-4

cdr3_nt: TGTGCCAGCAGCTCGAGGGACTTTGGTGGGCCCCAGCATTTT
cdr3_aa: CASSSRDFGGPQHF
clone_size: -
d_call: -
j_call: TRBJ1-5
v_call: TRBV13

cdr3_nt: TGTGCCAGCAGCCAGGGACTAGCACCAGATACGCAGTATTTT
cdr3_aa: CASSQGLAPDTQYF
clone_size: -
d_call: TRBD2
j_call: TRBJ2-3
v_call: TRBV3-1/TRBV3-2